The 10 T cell receptor beta chains reported below all come from one sample, sequenced in a study of blood T cells in healthy people across ages. For the second PCR, which ran for about 6 to 11 cycles, a sample-barcoded 5' primer and a J-beta primer mix were used. TCRdb passed the 5' RACE reads through MiXCR, listing each CDR3 protein once. Of around 780,000 distinct CDR3 sequences listed, around 24% are singletons. The sample also formed part of further work on T cells of mothers and their children.

The sample consisted of blood. The receptors derive from a boy aged 5 to 17 in good health.

This clonotype came up a few times. The gene calls are TRBV12-3 or TRBV12-4 and TRBJ1-1, with D possibly TRBD1 on 5 matching bases. V was shortened by 9 bases and J by 0 bases, with 11 bases between the two germline ends. The CDR3 has 13 residues. The CDR3 sequence: CASGRGMNTEAFF. For the CDR3, the DNA is TGTGCCAGTGGGAGGGGCATGAACACTGAAGCTTTCTTT.

This clonotype was observed a handful of times. The rearrangement uses TRBV2 and TRBJ2-5; 7 nucleotides line up with TRBD1. The V gene's germline CDR1 is SNHLY and CDR2 FYNNEI. Trimming removed 4 bases from V and 5 bases from J; junction bases left unmatched: 10. This CDR3 region has 15 residues. CDR3: CASSAQGVRSETQYF. The CDR3 DNA sequence: TGTGCCAGCAGTGCCCAGGGGGTTCGGTCGGAGACCCAGTACTTC. Drawing the rest from reference TRBV2 and TRBJ2-5, the complete variable domain is EPEVTQTPSHQVTQMGQEVILRCVPISNHLYFYWYRQILGQKVEFLVSFYNNEISEKSEIFDDQFSVERPDGSNFTLKIRSTKLEDSAMYFCASSAQGVRSETQYFGPGTRLLVL.

There are a few counts of this clonotype. The J gene is TRBJ2-5, the V gene TRBV29-1; 7 positions agree with TRBD1. Germline V gene sequence: CDR1 SQVTM, CDR2 ANQGSEA. The ends lost 7 bases at V and 2 bases at J; junction bases unmatched: 4. The CDR3 has 12 amino acids. CDR3 DNA sequence: TGCAGCGGTAGGACAGGTCAAGAGACCCAGTACTTC. It yields the protein CSGRTGQETQYF.

V is TRBV6-1 and J is TRBJ2-3; 9 nucleotides match TRBD2. Germline CDR1 and CDR2: MNHNS and SASEGT. This CDR3 comprises 15 residues. V was clipped by 6 bases and J by 3 bases; unmatched bases: 7. For the CDR3, the DNA is TGTGCCAGCAGATCGCGCGGGGGGGTTACAGATACGCAGTATTTT. It codes for CASRSRGGVTDTQYF.

The J gene is TRBJ1-2, the V gene TRBV29-1; no firm D call. There are 15 residues in the CDR3. CDR1 and CDR2 (germline): SQVTM, ANQGSEA. V shed 1 base and J shed 1 base, with 13 bases lying between them. CDR3 sequence: CSVEVVVGGNYGYTF. CDR3 in DNA: TGCAGCGTTGAAGTGGTAGTCGGCGGTAACTATGGCTACACCTTC.

This chain connects TRBV5-1 to TRBJ1-4; no clear D gene. Germline V gives CDR1 SGHRS, CDR2 YFSETQ. Trimming took 0 bases from V and 7 from J, leaving 10 bases between them. The CDR3 runs 14 residues. The CDR3 bases are TGCGCCAGCAGCTTGGAACAGATCCCTGAAAAACTGTTTTTT. This translates into CASSLEQIPEKLFF.

This clonotype was found a few times. This chain joins TRBV6-5 and TRBJ1-4, with D perhaps matching TRBD1 (5 bases). V dropped 2 bases and J dropped 3 bases, with 13 bases sitting between them. This CDR3 is built from 16 residues. CDR1 is MNHEY, CDR2 SVGAGI, per germline. CDR3 in amino acids: CASSYAGKGANEKLFF. The CDR3 nucleotides are TGTGCCAGCAGTTACGCAGGGAAAGGGGCTAATGAAAAACTGTTTTTT.

Many counts were recorded for this clonotype. The chain joins TRBV9 to TRBJ2-7; no clear D gene. The germline CDR1 and CDR2 sequences are SGDLS and YYNGEE. V dropped 0 bases and J dropped 7 bases, with 11 bases sitting between them. The CDR3 is made up of 13 amino acids. CDR3 DNA sequence: TGTGCCAGCAGCGTAGGGCCAGCTTATGAGCAGTACTTC. Its translation: CASSVGPAYEQYF.

Remarks on this clonotype: A junction boundary mismatches the germline segment, possibly from a read error. DNA of the CDR3: TGTGTCAGCAGCCATTTAGACAGCGCTAACTATGGCTACACCTTC. This sequence encodes CVSSHLDSANYGYTF. The genes are TRBV4-2 and TRBJ1-2; D possibly corresponds to TRBD1 (5 bases). Germline V lookup: CDR1 LGHNA, CDR2 YNFKEQ. The CDR3 runs 15 residues.

V gene TRBV20-1 combines with J gene TRBJ1-4; 7 bases align to TRBD1. The V and J ends lost 7 bases and 3 bases, in that order; junction bases with no gene match: 8. CDR1 and CDR2 (germline): DFQATT, SNEGSKA (reference sequence). This CDR3 is built from 14 residues. CDR3 sequence reads: CSGLQGVANEKLFF. CDR3 coding DNA: TGCAGTGGCCTCCAGGGGGTAGCTAATGAAAAACTGTTTTTT.